This TCR beta chain was captured in a study of blood T cell repertoires in COVID-19. In assigning cohorts, the study relied on participant-reported clinical history. The CDR3 spans 16 residues. CDR1 and CDR2 (germline): WNHNN, SYGVQD (reference sequence). V shed 1 base, J shed 8 bases, and the junction held 7 bases outside the gene matches. The data were produced by immunoSEQ multiplex PCR, yet TCRdb's version contains in-frame clones alone and is incomplete. The table lists roughly 270,000 clones, about 85% of them singletons, with around 2.3% in the top ten. This clonotype was obtained from a woman between 45 and 60 years old who had recovered from COVID-19. The chain joins TRBV10-1 to TRBJ2-1; 11 bases map to TRBD1. The sequenced sample consisted of PBMCs or T cells enriched from blood (not recorded which). The chain's CDR3 is CASSEYGQGASDEQFF. CDR3 coding DNA: TGCGCCAGCAGTGAGTACGGACAGGGGGCGAGTGATGAGCAGTTCTTC.